What follows are 7 T cell receptor beta chains derived from one specimen sequenced in a study of CD8 T cells in ankylosing spondylitis. Antigen specificity for these receptors is unknown. From the 5' RACE reads, TCRdb called clonotypes with MiXCR, one entry per CDR3 protein. The sample has about 540,000 distinct CDR3 sequences, 10% to 15% seen once; the top ten hold approximately 6.2%. General study results and limits: A TCR beta motif of eight or nine highly homologous variants seemed to mark ankylosing spondylitis blood.

Source material: blood, either unsorted or a sorted T cell fraction (not recorded which). Receptors were obtained from a male donor with ankylosing spondylitis.

This clonotype was seen ten or more times. The chain couples TRBV7-2 to TRBJ2-3; D unresolved. CDR1 and CDR2 (germline): SGHTA, FQGNSA. V gave up 4 bases and J gave up 5 bases, with 4 bases separating them. The CDR3 is 11 residues long. In nucleotides, the CDR3 is TGTGCCAGCAGCTCCAAAGATACGCAGTATTTT. Translation gives CASSSKDTQYF.

The sample holds a few counts of this clonotype. The V and J genes are TRBV7-9 and TRBJ2-1; no clear D gene. CDR1 is SEHNR and CDR2 is FQNEAQ in the germline V gene (reference sequence). The CDR3 is 12 amino acids. The germline V and J ends were trimmed by 5 bases and 8 bases, with 10 bases remaining between them. CDR3 in DNA: TGTGCCAGCAGCATCTTAGATGATGAGCAGTTCTTC. Translation: CASSILDDEQFF.

The gene calls are TRBV27 and TRBJ2-4; tentatively, D is TRBD2 (6 bases). Trimming pared 5 bases from V and 4 bases from J, leaving 12 bases between. Germline loops: CDR1 MNHEY, CDR2 SMNVEV (reference sequence). This CDR3 region has 14 residues. The DNA of the CDR3 is TGTGCCAGCAGTCATCAGGGAGGTAAAAACATTCAGTACTTC. Translated: CASSHQGGKNIQYF.

The count of this clonotype is one. V gene TRBV27 combines with J gene TRBJ2-5; 7 bases fit TRBD1. V was clipped by 3 bases and J by 3 bases; unmatched bases: 7. CDR1 is MNHEY and CDR2 is SMNVEV in the germline V gene (reference sequence). The CDR3 contains 15 residues. The CDR3 DNA sequence: TGTGCCAGCAGTTTTAAGGGGGCGGAGGAAGAGACCCAGTACTTC. This sequence encodes CASSFKGAEEETQYF.

The chain combines TRBV9 with TRBJ1-5; the D gene is possibly TRBD1 (6 bases). Trimming shortened V by 3 bases and J by 5 bases, and 18 bases separated the two germline ends. The germline V gene encodes CDR1 SGDLS and CDR2 YYNGEE. The CDR3 extends over 16 amino acids. The CDR3 loop reads CASSAGDTPGYQPQHF. The CDR3 nucleotides are TGTGCCAGCAGCGCCGGGGACACCCCGGGGTATCAGCCCCAGCATTTT. The full variable domain, its missing parts supplied by reference TRBV9 and TRBJ1-5, is DSGVTQTPKHLITATGQRVTLRCSPRSGDLSVYWYQQSLDQGLQFLIQYYNGEERAKGNILERFSAQQFPDLHSELNLSSLELGDSALYFCASSAGDTPGYQPQHFGDGTRLSIL.

This clonotype occurred a few times. This sequence joins TRBV24-1 and TRBJ1-2; possible D gene TRBD1, 6 bases. The CDR3 is made up of 13 amino acids. CDR1 and CDR2 from the germline V gene are KGHDR and SFDVKD. With 1 base removed from V and 8 bases from J, the gap between germline ends came to 10 bases. The CDR3 region has the DNA TGTGCCACCAGTGATTTAAGGGGGGTCGGCTACACCTTC. The encoded protein is CATSDLRGVGYTF.

This chain connects TRBV24-1 to TRBJ1-5; D gene unclear. V was shortened by 5 bases and J by 1 base, with 2 bases between the two germline ends. Per the germline V gene, CDR1 is KGHDR and CDR2 is SFDVKD. The CDR3 contains 12 residues. CDR3: CATSVSNQPQHF. CDR3 sequence (DNA): TGTGCCACCAGTGTCAGCAATCAGCCCCAGCATTTT.